Below are 15 T cell receptor beta chains sequenced from a single sample in a study of CD8 T cells in ankylosing spondylitis. TCRdb used MiXCR to reprocess the 5' RACE reads, holding one entry per CDR3 protein. This sample has around 450,000 distinct CDR3 sequences, with roughly 27% found just once. Study-level results: For ankylosing spondylitis blood, a TCR beta motif of under ten highly homologous variants appeared characteristic.

No antigens are known for them. Sequenced material: blood, either unsorted or a sorted T cell fraction (not recorded which). These receptors were taken from a male donor with ankylosing spondylitis.

This clonotype was seen at least ten times. The rearrangement joins TRBV25-1 to TRBJ2-1; tentative D call: TRBD2 (5 bases). Germline values: CDR1 MGHDK, CDR2 SYGVNS. This CDR3 region has 14 residues. V lost 9 bases and J lost 6, with 18 bases in between. In nucleotides, the CDR3 is TGTGCCAGTGAGGGAAGCCTCCTCAGCAATGAGCAGTTCTTC. It codes for CASEGSLLSNEQFF.

The gene calls are TRBV6-1 and TRBJ2-7; TRBD2 might be the D (5 bases). V lost 3 bases and J 0 bases, leaving 12 bases between the germline ends. The CDR3 length is 15 residues. Germline lookup yields CDR1 MNHNS and CDR2 SASEGT. DNA of the CDR3: TGTGCCAGCAGTGACCCGCAAGGGAGCTCCTACGAGCAGTACTTC. Its translation: CASSDPQGSSYEQYF.

A note on this clonotype: Compared with germline, one end of the junction differs, possibly owing to a read error. This chain uses TRBV12-3 or TRBV12-4 with TRBJ2-1; D assignment may be TRBD1 or TRBD2 (5 bases each). This CDR3 spans 18 amino acids. The DNA of the CDR3 is TGTGCCTGCAGTTCCGACGCTACCTCAGGGACCTCCTACAATGAGCAGTTCTTC. It specifies CACSSDATSGTSYNEQFF.

This clonotype was observed a few times. The gene calls are TRBV12-3 or TRBV12-4 and TRBJ1-1, with D perhaps matching TRBD1 (5 bases). The length of the CDR3 is 13 residues. Trimming left V 3 bases short and J 4 bases short, with 9 bases between. The CDR3 DNA is TGTGCCAGCAGTTTGGGGGACCCCACTGAAGCTTTCTTT. This gives the protein CASSLGDPTEAFF.

The V gene is TRBV7-9, the J gene TRBJ2-1; TRBD1 matches at 8 bases. The CDR3 is made up of 14 amino acids. The germline V gene has CDR1 SEHNR and CDR2 FQNEAQ (reference sequence). After removal of 6 bases from V and 3 bases from J, the junction contained 4 bases not matched to a gene. CDR3 nucleotide sequence: TGTGCCAGCAGGCCGGGACAGGTCTACAATGAGCAGTTCTTC. Its translation is CASRPGQVYNEQFF. Supplemented by reference TRBV7-9 and TRBJ2-1, the full variable domain reads DTGVSQNPRHKITKRGQNVTFRCDPISEHNRLYWYRQTLGQGPEFLTYFQNEAQLEKSRLLSDRFSAERPKGSFSTLEIQRTEQGDSAMYLCASRPGQVYNEQFFGPGTRLTVL.

Regarding this clonotype: A junction boundary mismatches the germline segment, possibly from a read error. The chain has TRBV29-1 and TRBJ2-1; D not resolved. Germline V lookup: CDR1 SQVTM, CDR2 ANQGSEA. The CDR3 is 10 amino acids. This chain's CDR3 is CSVGPPEYLF. Here the CDR3 DNA reads TGCAGCGTTGGGCCCCCCGAATACCTCTTC.

This clonotype came up a few times. The rearrangement uses TRBV20-1 and TRBJ2-1; 7 bases fit TRBD2. Germline V gene sequence: CDR1 DFQATT, CDR2 SNEGSKA (reference sequence). The CDR3 has 15 residues. Trimming removed 2 bases from V and 3 bases from J; junction bases left unmatched: 7. The CDR3 loop is CSARPLADYYNEQFF. For the CDR3, the DNA is TGCAGTGCTAGACCTCTAGCGGATTACTACAATGAGCAGTTCTTC.

This clonotype was detected ten times or more. V gene TRBV3-1 combines with J gene TRBJ2-5; D remains unclear. Looked up from germline, CDR1 is LGHDT and CDR2 is YNNKEL (reference sequence). This CDR3 has 12 residues. Trimming removed 4 bases at V and 5 bases at J, with 8 bases between. Written as DNA, the CDR3 is TGTGCCAGCAGCCCCTCCCGGGAGACCCAGTACTTC. This encodes CASSPSRETQYF.

The chain couples TRBV19 to TRBJ2-1; D may be TRBD1 (5 bases). CDR3 length equals 13 residues. Germline CDR1 and CDR2: LNHDA and SQIVND (reference sequence). The V and J ends lost 6 bases and 2 bases respectively, with 8 bases between them. DNA of the CDR3: TGTGCCAGTAGGCAGGGCACCTACAATGAGCAGTTCTTC. Protein product: CASRQGTYNEQFF. The whole variable domain, remainder taken from reference TRBV19 and TRBJ2-1, is DGGITQSPKYLFRKEGQNVTLSCEQNLNHDAMYWYRQDPGQGLRLIYYSQIVNDFQKGDIAEGYSVSREKKESFPLTVTSAQKNPTAFYLCASRQGTYNEQFFGPGTRLTVL.

This clonotype was observed at least ten times. The genes are TRBV12-3 or TRBV12-4 and TRBJ2-3; D gene ambiguous. The length of the CDR3 is 13 residues. V was shortened by 3 bases and J by 10 bases, with 14 bases between the two germline ends. In DNA form, the CDR3 reads TGTGCCAGCAGTTTTAGGGTGGACCCTCCGCAGTATTTT. Its translation: CASSFRVDPPQYF.

The V call is TRBV5-1, the J call TRBJ2-2; no firm D call. Trimming removed 0 bases at V and 5 bases at J, with 11 bases between. The CDR3 runs to 15 residues. In germline, CDR1 is SGHRS, CDR2 YFSETQ. CDR3 amino acids: CASSLGASKTGELFF. The CDR3 bases are TGCGCCAGCAGCTTGGGGGCTAGTAAAACCGGGGAGCTGTTTTTT.

This clonotype was detected only a few times. The chain joins TRBV29-1 to TRBJ2-5; 8 nucleotides align to TRBD1. CDR1 and CDR2 (germline): SQVTM, ANQGSEA. The CDR3 spans 13 residues. Germline trimming cut 1 base from V and 3 bases from J; bases unmatched to any gene: 1. The CDR3 loop is CSVEVTGEETQYF. CDR3 DNA sequence: TGCAGCGTTGAAGTGACAGGGGAAGAGACCCAGTACTTC.

There are a few counts of this clonotype. The chain employs TRBV20-1 and TRBJ2-3; the D gene is possibly TRBD1 (5 bases). Germline V gene sequence: CDR1 DFQATT, CDR2 SNEGSKA (reference sequence). Trimming shortened V by 0 bases and J by 1 base, and 8 bases separated the two germline ends. The length of the CDR3 is 14 residues. The DNA for the CDR3 is TGCAGTGCTAGAGATATACAGGGCACAGATACGCAGTATTTT. It is translated as CSARDIQGTDTQYF.

This clonotype was seen a handful of times. This chain uses TRBV6-2 or TRBV6-3 with TRBJ2-5; D is unresolved. V was cut by 8 bases and J by 5 bases, with 15 bases left in between. The germline V gene encodes CDR1 MNHEY and CDR2 SVGEGT. This CDR3 is built from 13 residues. The CDR3 bases are TGTGCCAGCCACCCGGACGGTGGGGAGACCCAGTACTTC. It codes for CASHPDGGETQYF.

This clonotype was seen only a few times. The chain joins TRBV6-1 to TRBJ2-3, with 9 nucleotides matching TRBD2. V trimming: 4 bases; J trimming: 3 bases; junction bases outside the gene matches: 8. The CDR3 length is 16 residues. Germline CDR1 MNHNS, CDR2 SASEGT. The CDR3 nucleotides read TGTGCCAGCAGTGCCCGTAGCGGGAGAAGGACAGATACGCAGTATTTT. This encodes CASSARSGRRTDTQYF.